Below are 2 T cell receptor beta chains sequenced from a single sample in a study of post-analysis software for immune sequencing data. Study observations and caveats: Comparison of patients with controls showed roughly five TRBV segments more frequent in patients, TRBV5-6, TRBV5-1 and TRBV20-1 among them.

Their recognized antigens are unknown. Built from TCR beta cDNA, the libraries had unique molecular identifiers in them. Each CDR3 protein gets one entry after TCRdb re-called the PCR reads with MiXCR. The sample lists about 820,000 distinct CDR3 sequences; about 53% were seen once. The sequenced sample consisted of blood. The receptors were sampled from a girl between 10 and 17 years old with multiple sclerosis.

This clonotype has just one count. The CDR3 region is CASSENRVRAKYSYEQYF. CDR3 in DNA: TGTGCCAGCAGTGAAAACAGGGTTAGGGCGAAGTACTCCTACGAGCAGTACTTC. The rearrangement uses TRBV25-1 and TRBJ2-7, with D perhaps TRBD1 (6 bases). This CDR3 comprises 18 residues. Germline values: CDR1 MGHDK, CDR2 SYGVNS. V was clipped by 2 bases and J by 0 bases, with 20 bases between them.

The V and J genes are TRBV6-1 and TRBJ2-1; possible D gene TRBD1, 7 bases. In germline, CDR1 is MNHNS, CDR2 SASEGT. Trimming stripped 6 bases from V and 3 bases from J, with 15 bases between. The CDR3 loop spans 15 amino acids. Here the CDR3 reads CASRGTGEDYNEQFF. The CDR3 coding sequence is TGTGCCAGCAGGGGTACAGGGGAGGACTACAATGAGCAGTTCTTC.